Listed here are 11 T cell receptor beta chains from one sample, sequenced in a study of blood T cell repertoires in COVID-19. Here immunoSEQ multiplex PCR was the method, and the copy in TCRdb shows in-frame clones only, minus some. The table shows 350,000 to 400,000 clones, with over 75% occurring only once. Specimen: PBMCs or T cells enriched from blood (not recorded which). These receptor sequences come from a middle-aged man in a cohort exposed to, infected with or recovered from COVID-19 (not recorded which).

V is TRBV25-1 and J is TRBJ1-2; tentatively, D is TRBD1 (6 bases). Germline lookup yields CDR1 MGHDK and CDR2 SYGVNS. Trimming took 6 bases from V and 7 from J, leaving 12 bases between them. This CDR3 is 12 amino acids long. CDR3 coding DNA: TGTGCCAGCAGCGATCAGGGGCTTGGCTACACCTTC. Translating gives CASSDQGLGYTF.

This clone was counted a single time. The J gene is TRBJ1-5, the V gene TRBV28, with TRBD1 matching over 7 bases. V lost 8 bases to trimming and J lost 2 bases; unmatched junction nucleotides: 6. In germline, CDR1 is MDHEN, CDR2 SYDVKM. This CDR3 contains 14 residues. CDR3 bases: TGTGCCAGCCGCGCAGGGGGACGCAATCAGCCCCAGCATTTT. Translated, it gives CASRAGGRNQPQHF.

The chain links TRBV4-1 to TRBJ1-5; a weak D match, TRBD1 (5 bases). V dropped 1 base and J dropped 2 bases, with 15 bases sitting between them. This CDR3 region has 17 residues. The V gene's germline CDR1 is MGHRA and CDR2 YSYEKL. The CDR3 DNA follows: TGCGCCAGCAGCCAAGGGTTGGCCAAAGGGGGCAATCAGCCCCAGCATTTT. As protein: CASSQGLAKGGNQPQHF.

The chain has TRBV30 and TRBJ2-2, with D unclear. From germline, CDR1 is GTSNPN and CDR2 SVGIG (reference sequence). Trimming left V 8 bases short and J 0 bases short, with 13 bases between. The length of the CDR3 is 14 residues. CDR3 nucleotide sequence: TGTGCCGGTGACACATACGCGAACACCGGGGAGCTGTTTTTT. Its protein product is CAGDTYANTGELFF.

The chain carries TRBV5-4 and TRBJ1-4, with no clear D. Looked up from germline, CDR1 is SGHNT and CDR2 is YYREEE (reference sequence). V lost 1 base, J lost 6 bases, and 10 bases lay in between. The CDR3 has 14 amino acids. The CDR3 sequence: CASSLTGEDEKLFF. For the CDR3, the DNA is TGTGCCAGCAGCTTGACGGGTGAGGATGAAAAACTGTTTTTT.

The chain carries TRBV3-1 (or the pseudogene TRBV3-2) and TRBJ1-2; 8 positions match TRBD1. The CDR3 covers 14 residues. J lost 7 bases, V lost 3 bases, and 7 bases had no gene match. Germline V gene lookup returns CDR1 LGHDT and CDR2 YNNKEL (reference sequence). The CDR3 nucleotides are TGTGCCAGCAGCCATCCAGGGGGCGCCGGTGGCTACACCTTC. It translates to CASSHPGGAGGYTF.

The V call is TRBV19, the J call TRBJ1-2, with D perhaps matching TRBD1 (5 bases). Germline V gene sequence: CDR1 LNHDA, CDR2 SQIVND (reference sequence). The CDR3 spans 16 residues. The V end was cut by 6 bases, the J end by 1 base, with 18 bases between. The CDR3: CASSLMGPANNYGYTF. CDR3 coding DNA: TGTGCCAGTAGCCTAATGGGGCCGGCTAATAACTATGGCTACACCTTC.

The gene calls are TRBV2 and TRBJ2-1; the D is unclear. The germline CDR1 and CDR2 sequences are SNHLY and FYNNEI. Trimming pared 4 bases from V and 7 bases from J, leaving 8 bases between. CDR3 length: 12 residues. In DNA form, the CDR3 reads TGTGCCAGCAGTGGGGCCCGGAATGAGCAGTTCTTC. Translation: CASSGARNEQFF. Together with reference TRBV2 and TRBJ2-1, the CDR3 gives the full variable domain: EPEVTQTPSHQVTQMGQEVILRCVPISNHLYFYWYRQILGQKVEFLVSFYNNEISEKSEIFDDQFSVERPDGSNFTLKIRSTKLEDSAMYFCASSGARNEQFFGPGTRLTVL.

This CDR3 reads CAISATGGSGNTIYF. CDR3 in DNA: TGTGCCATCAGTGCGACAGGGGGCAGTGGAAACACCATATATTTT. The gene calls are TRBV10-3 and TRBJ1-3; 10 bases are a match to TRBD1. Germline CDR1 and CDR2: ENHRY and SYGVKD. The J segment lost 3 bases and the V segment lost 4 bases, leaving 3 bases of the junction unmatched. The CDR3 is made up of 15 amino acids.

The chain is built from TRBV30 and TRBJ1-1; D might be TRBD1 (6 bases). Germline values: CDR1 GTSNPN, CDR2 SVGIG (reference sequence). There are 17 residues in the CDR3. Between the trimmed V and J ends, which lost 3 bases and 1 base, there was a span of 21 bases. CDR3 in amino acids: CAWSKPGTQGRNTEAFF. The DNA of the CDR3 is TGTGCCTGGAGCAAACCCGGTACACAGGGCAGGAACACTGAAGCTTTCTTT.

This clone was picked up a small number of times. V and J are TRBV6-1 and TRBJ1-2; D is uncertain. The V gene lost 3 bases and the J gene lost 3 bases, with 8 bases spanning the gap. The CDR3 consists of 13 residues. Germline V lookup: CDR1 MNHNS, CDR2 SASEGT. The CDR3 coding sequence is TGTGCCAGCAGTGATCGAGCTGACTATGGCTACACCTTC. Its protein product is CASSDRADYGYTF.